These T cell receptor beta chains were read from a single sample in a study of blood T cell repertoires in COVID-19. Method: immunoSEQ multiplex PCR; TCRdb's copy keeps in-frame clones and lacks some. The data hold roughly 100,000 clones, with more than 75% observed a single time. Sequenced sample: peripheral blood. These receptors were taken from a man in his fifties or sixties with active or convalescent COVID-19. CDR3s leave out the opening cysteine and the closing phenylalanine or tryptophan.

j_call,v_call,cdr3_aa
TRBJ2-1,TRBV6-6,ASSLAGVNYNEQF
TRBJ1-3,TRBV4-3,ASSQVGGVSGNTIY
TRBJ2-1,TRBV30,AFTSGGYNEQF
TRBJ2-2,TRBV6-5,ASIKDRTNTGELF
TRBJ1-6,TRBV2,ATAALYYNSPLH
TRBJ2-1,TRBV6-6,ASSFQGYNEQF
TRBJ2-1,TRBV10-3,AISGGGGEQF
TRBJ2-2,TRBV14,ASSPDPRQGSTGELF
TRBJ2-3,TRBV24-1,ATSEGLLPPSHTQY
TRBJ1-1,TRBV29-1,SVGAGQGKNTEAF
TRBJ2-7,TRBV28,ASSTGSSYEQY
TRBJ2-1,TRBV27,ASSLTSAFRGNEQF
TRBJ2-1,TRBV2,ASRRGGNEQF
TRBJ1-2,TRBV5-1,ASSSAGQGMNYGYT
TRBJ2-5,TRBV6-1,ASSEAFRAQETQY
TRBJ2-1,TRBV4-1,ASSQVLAGYNEQF
TRBJ2-5,TRBV24-1,ATSDAYRDRGQETQY
TRBJ2-3,TRBV19,ASSTGQVSTDTQY
TRBJ1-2,TRBV12-3/TRBV12-4,ASTTTRVGGYT
TRBJ1-5,TRBV3-1/TRBV3-2,ASSPQDRAGQPQH
TRBJ2-7,TRBV2,ASRFDRGTYEQY
TRBJ2-2,TRBV6-5,ASSPRDSLTGELF
TRBJ1-1,TRBV7-2,ASSADRGNTEAF
TRBJ1-1,TRBV28,ATLHLNTEAF
TRBJ2-1,TRBV7-2,ASSPRTGWGVVREQF
TRBJ1-2,TRBV7-8,ASSSRINYGYT
TRBJ2-1,TRBV25-1,ASSRPGRGLANNEQF
TRBJ2-1,TRBV7-2,ASTLGLATYNEQF
TRBJ2-2,TRBV7-2,ASSPQGGGTGELF
TRBJ2-3,TRBV6-1,ASSQGGDTQY
TRBJ1-2,TRBV7-2,ASSLGGNYGYT
TRBJ2-7,TRBV5-1,ASSPGGRHYEQY
TRBJ2-3,TRBV7-9,ASTDRTGGIDTQY
TRBJ2-2,TRBV9,ASSVSLTTGELF
TRBJ1-6,TRBV7-2,ASSLAAGTNSPLH
TRBJ1-1,TRBV19,ASSIGRAEAF
TRBJ2-5,TRBV2,ASSEEGRGTQY
TRBJ2-3,TRBV4-1,ASSQDRTSGTDTQY
TRBJ1-1,TRBV24-1,ATSLGMNTEAF
TRBJ2-7,TRBV7-2,ASSSRDRAYEQY
TRBJ1-2,TRBV7-8,ASSFGQGAGYT
TRBJ1-1,TRBV3-1/TRBV3-2,ASSFDRGRSEAF
TRBJ1-1,TRBV11-2,ASSLGTVEVAF
TRBJ1-1,TRBV7-7,ASSPPGQENTEAF
TRBJ2-7,TRBV7-8,ASSLATTSGKGEQY
TRBJ1-5,TRBV6-5,ASSYSRGTKNQPQH
TRBJ1-3,TRBV27,ASSRDRSSGNTIY
TRBJ1-5,TRBV4-1,ASSQVPQVFGNQPQH
TRBJ2-7,TRBV2,ATGRAEGPYEQY
TRBJ1-1,TRBV24-1,ATSDPPGQGDTEAF